This T cell receptor beta chain stems from a study of T-cell memory formation after mild COVID-19. Study overall: The TCR clusters were mostly specific to one donor.

CDR3 size: 13 residues. Germline CDR1 and CDR2: SQVTM and ANQGSEA. V gave up 4 bases and J gave up 7 bases; unmatched junction bases: 5. Amplification by 5'RACE using constant-segment primers produced TCR alpha and TCR beta cDNA libraries that carried sample barcodes and UMIs. TCRdb reanalysed the 5' RACE reads using MiXCR and keeps one entry per CDR3 protein. The table has fewer than 700,000 distinct CDR3 sequences, about 20% seen once. This clonotype was seen a handful of times. The sample was PBMCs or a T cell subset sorted from them (not recorded which). The chain combines TRBV29-1 with TRBJ2-3, with TRBD2 matching over 10 bases. The clonotype originates from an adult woman who had mild COVID-19 (a few samples of this study predate the infection). Cell type and time point are not known. The CDR3 loop is CSVGLAGVYTQYF. The CDR3 DNA follows: TGCAGCGTTGGGCTAGCGGGAGTGTATACGCAGTATTTT.